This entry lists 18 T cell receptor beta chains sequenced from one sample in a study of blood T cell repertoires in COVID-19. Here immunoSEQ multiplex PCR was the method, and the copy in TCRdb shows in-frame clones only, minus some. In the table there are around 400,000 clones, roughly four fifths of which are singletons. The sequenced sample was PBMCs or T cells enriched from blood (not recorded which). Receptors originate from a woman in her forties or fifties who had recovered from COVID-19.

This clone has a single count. The CDR3 reads CASSPGEGYTEAFF. The CDR3 DNA is TGTGCCAGCAGCCCCGGGGAGGGGTACACTGAAGCTTTCTTT. The chain combines TRBV3-1 (or the pseudogene TRBV3-2) with TRBJ1-1; possibly TRBD1 for D (5 bases). The CDR3 spans 14 residues. Per germline, CDR1 LGHDT and CDR2 YNNKEL (reference sequence). The V gene lost 4 bases and the J gene lost 3 bases, with 12 bases spanning the gap.

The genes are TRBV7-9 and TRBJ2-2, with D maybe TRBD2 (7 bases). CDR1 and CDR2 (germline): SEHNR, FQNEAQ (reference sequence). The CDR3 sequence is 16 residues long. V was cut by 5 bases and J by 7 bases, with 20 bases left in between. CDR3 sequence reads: CASSPPLGGRSGELFF. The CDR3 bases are TGTGCCAGCAGCCCCCCTTTGGGGGGGCGAAGCGGGGAGCTGTTTTTT.

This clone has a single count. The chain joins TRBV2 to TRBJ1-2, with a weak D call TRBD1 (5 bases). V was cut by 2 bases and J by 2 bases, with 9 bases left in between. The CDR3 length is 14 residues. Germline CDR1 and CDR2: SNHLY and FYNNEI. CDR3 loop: CASSEQGSNYGYTF. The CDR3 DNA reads TGTGCCAGCAGTGAACAGGGATCCAACTATGGCTACACCTTC. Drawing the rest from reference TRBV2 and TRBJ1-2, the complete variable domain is EPEVTQTPSHQVTQMGQEVILRCVPISNHLYFYWYRQILGQKVEFLVSFYNNEISEKSEIFDDQFSVERPDGSNFTLKIRSTKLEDSAMYFCASSEQGSNYGYTFGSGTRLTVV.

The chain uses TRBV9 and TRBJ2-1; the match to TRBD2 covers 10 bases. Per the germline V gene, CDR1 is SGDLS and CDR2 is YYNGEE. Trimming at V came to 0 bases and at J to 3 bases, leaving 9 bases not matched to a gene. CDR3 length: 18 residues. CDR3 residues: CASSVALAGMGLYNEQFF. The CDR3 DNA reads TGTGCCAGCAGCGTAGCACTAGCGGGAATGGGGCTCTACAATGAGCAGTTCTTC.

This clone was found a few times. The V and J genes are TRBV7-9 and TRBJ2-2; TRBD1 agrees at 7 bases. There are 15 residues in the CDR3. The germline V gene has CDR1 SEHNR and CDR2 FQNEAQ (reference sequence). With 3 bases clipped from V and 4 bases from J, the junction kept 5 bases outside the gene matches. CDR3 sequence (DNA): TGTGCCAGCAGCTTCGGGACAGTAATCACCGGGGAGCTGTTTTTT. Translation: CASSFGTVITGELFF. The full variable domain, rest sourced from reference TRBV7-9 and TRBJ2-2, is DTGVSQNPRHKITKRGQNVTFRCDPISEHNRLYWYRQTLGQGPEFLTYFQNEAQLEKSRLLSDRFSAERPKGSFSTLEIQRTEQGDSAMYLCASSFGTVITGELFFGEGSRLTVL.

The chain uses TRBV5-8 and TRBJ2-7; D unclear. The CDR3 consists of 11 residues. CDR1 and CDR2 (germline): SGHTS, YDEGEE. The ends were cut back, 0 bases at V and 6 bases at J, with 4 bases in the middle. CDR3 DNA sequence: TGTGCCAGCAGCTTGGTCGGCGAGCAGTACTTC. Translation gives CASSLVGEQYF.

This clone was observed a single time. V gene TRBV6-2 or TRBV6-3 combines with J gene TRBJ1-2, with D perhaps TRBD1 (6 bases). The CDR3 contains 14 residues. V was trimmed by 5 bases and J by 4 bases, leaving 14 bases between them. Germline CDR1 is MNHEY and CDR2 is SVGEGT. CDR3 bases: TGTGCCAGCAGTCGGGACACGGCAAGCTATGGCTACACCTTC. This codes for CASSRDTASYGYTF.

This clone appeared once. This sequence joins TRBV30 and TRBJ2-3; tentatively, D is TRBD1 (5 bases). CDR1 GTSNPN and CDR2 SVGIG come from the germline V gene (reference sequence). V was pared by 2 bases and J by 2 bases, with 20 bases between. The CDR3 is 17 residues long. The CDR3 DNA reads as TGTGCCTGGAGTCTAGGACATATAACGGCGACCACAGATACGCAGTATTTT. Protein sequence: CAWSLGHITATTDTQYF.

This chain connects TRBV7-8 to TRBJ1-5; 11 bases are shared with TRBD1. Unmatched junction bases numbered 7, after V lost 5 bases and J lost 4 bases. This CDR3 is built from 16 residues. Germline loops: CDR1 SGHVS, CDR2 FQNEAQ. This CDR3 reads CASSRFGQGANQPQHF. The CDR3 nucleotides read TGTGCCAGCAGCCGATTCGGACAGGGGGCTAATCAGCCCCAGCATTTT.

DNA of the CDR3: TGCGCCAGCAGCCAGGGATTGCACAGGGAGCCGCGGAATGAAAAACTGTTTTTT. It encodes CASSQGLHREPRNEKLFF. The gene calls are TRBV4-1 and TRBJ1-4; perhaps TRBD1 as D (6 bases). Trimming cost V 3 bases and J 5 bases, with 22 bases left between them. This CDR3 comprises 18 residues. The germline V gene has CDR1 MGHRA and CDR2 YSYEKL.

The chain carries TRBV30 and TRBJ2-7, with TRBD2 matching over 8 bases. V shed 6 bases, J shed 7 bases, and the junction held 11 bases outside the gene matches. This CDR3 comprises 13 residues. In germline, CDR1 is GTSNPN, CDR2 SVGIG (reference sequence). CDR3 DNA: TGTGCCTGTCCGGGACATTCGGGGGGGGAGCAGTACTTC. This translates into CACPGHSGGEQYF.

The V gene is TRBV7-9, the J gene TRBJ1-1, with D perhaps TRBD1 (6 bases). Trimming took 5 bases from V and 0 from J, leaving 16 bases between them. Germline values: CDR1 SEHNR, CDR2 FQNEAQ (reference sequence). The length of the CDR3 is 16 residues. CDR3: CASSPQGTIMNTEAFF. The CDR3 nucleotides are TGTGCCAGCAGCCCACAGGGTACCATAATGAACACTGAAGCTTTCTTT.

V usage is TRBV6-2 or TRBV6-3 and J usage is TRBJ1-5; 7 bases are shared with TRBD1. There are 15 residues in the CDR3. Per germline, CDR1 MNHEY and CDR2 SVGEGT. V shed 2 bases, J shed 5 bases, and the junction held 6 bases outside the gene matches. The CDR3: CASSYVDRTYQPQHF. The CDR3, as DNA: TGTGCCAGCAGTTACGTGGACAGGACTTATCAGCCCCAGCATTTT.

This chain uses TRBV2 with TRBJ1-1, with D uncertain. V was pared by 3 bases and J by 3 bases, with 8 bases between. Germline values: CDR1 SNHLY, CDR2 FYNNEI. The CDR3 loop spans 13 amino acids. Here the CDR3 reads CASSDSGYTEAFF. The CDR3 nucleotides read TGTGCCAGCAGTGATTCGGGGTACACTGAAGCTTTCTTT.

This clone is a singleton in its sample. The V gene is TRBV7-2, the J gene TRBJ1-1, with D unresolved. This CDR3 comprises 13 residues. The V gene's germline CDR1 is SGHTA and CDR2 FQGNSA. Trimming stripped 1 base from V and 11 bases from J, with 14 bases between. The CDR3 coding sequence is TGTGCCAGCAGCTTAGGTGTGGAGGAACGGGCTTTCTTT. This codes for CASSLGVEERAFF.

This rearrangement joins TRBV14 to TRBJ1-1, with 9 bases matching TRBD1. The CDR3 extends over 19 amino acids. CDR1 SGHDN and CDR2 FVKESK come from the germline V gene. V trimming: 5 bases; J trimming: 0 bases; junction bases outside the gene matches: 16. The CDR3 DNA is TGTGCCAGCAGCACCGGGACAGGGAAATTTTGGGGCATGAACACTGAAGCTTTCTTT. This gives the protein CASSTGTGKFWGMNTEAFF.

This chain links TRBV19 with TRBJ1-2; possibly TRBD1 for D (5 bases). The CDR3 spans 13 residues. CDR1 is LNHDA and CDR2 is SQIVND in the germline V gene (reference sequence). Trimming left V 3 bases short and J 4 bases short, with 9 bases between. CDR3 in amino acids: CASSIQGSYGYTF. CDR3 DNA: TGTGCCAGTAGTATTCAGGGCTCCTATGGCTACACCTTC.

CDR3 sequence reads: CASSPLGGQPQHF. The CDR3 nucleotides read TGTGCCAGCTCACCGCTGGGGGGTCAGCCCCAGCATTTT. The chain employs TRBV18 and TRBJ1-5; D possibly corresponds to TRBD1 (5 bases). Looked up from germline, CDR1 is KGHSH and CDR2 is LQKENI. CDR3 length equals 13 residues. The germline V and J ends were trimmed by 3 bases and 6 bases, with 9 bases remaining between them.